The 24 T cell receptor beta chains reported below all come from one sample, sequenced in a study of cytomegalovirus exposure and HLA in healthy donors. PCR amplification relied on 60 Vbeta primers (plus 13 Jbeta primers). TCRdb's copy holds only in-frame clones and misses some; the assay was immunoSEQ multiplex PCR. The sample shows tens of thousands of clones, around 70% of them seen only once. Sequenced sample: PBMCs. The source is a man in his forties or fifties in good health and CMV-seropositive.

This clone was seen only a few times. V is TRBV19 and J is TRBJ2-7, with TRBD2 matching 8 bases. The germline V gene has CDR1 LNHDA and CDR2 SQIVND (reference sequence). The V gene end was trimmed by 0 bases and the J gene end by 3 bases; junction bases not matched to a gene: 7. The CDR3 sequence is 16 residues long. For the CDR3, the DNA is TGTGCCAGTAGTATAGAACATAGCGGGGTCGGCTACGAGCAGTACTTC. Residues: CASSIEHSGVGYEQYF.

The chain uses TRBV29-1 and TRBJ1-1; TRBD1 matches at 9 bases. CDR1 and CDR2 from the germline V gene are SQVTM and ANQGSEA. The CDR3 runs to 12 residues. V was pared by 7 bases and J by 1 base, with 1 base of the junction left unmatched. CDR3 DNA sequence: TGCAGCGGGGACAGGGCGAACACTGAAGCTTTCTTT. Protein product: CSGDRANTEAFF.

The chain carries TRBV5-1 and TRBJ2-5, with a possible D match to TRBD1 (5 bases). CDR1 is SGHRS and CDR2 is YFSETQ in the germline V gene. This CDR3 is 13 amino acids long. The ends were cut back, 0 bases at V and 2 bases at J, with 5 bases in the middle. The CDR3 reads CASSLEGQETQYF. The CDR3 DNA reads TGCGCCAGCAGCTTGGAGGGGCAAGAGACCCAGTACTTC. Supplemented by reference TRBV5-1 and TRBJ2-5, the full variable domain reads KAGVTQTPRYLIKTRGQQVTLSCSPISGHRSVSWYQQTPGQGLQFLFEYFSETQRNKGNFPGRFSGRQFSNSRSEMNVSTLELGDSALYLCASSLEGQETQYFGPGTRLLVL.

This clone turned up a few times. V is TRBV25-1 and J is TRBJ1-1; TRBD1 might be the D (6 bases). The J call may be mistaken, given a closer DNA end match to TRBJ2-2. Looked up from germline, CDR1 is MGHDK and CDR2 is SYGVNS. The CDR3 covers 13 residues. For the CDR3, the DNA is TGTGCCAGCGATGGCCCACAGGGACCCTTTCTGTTTTTT. Residues: CASDGPQGPFLFF.

The V and J genes are TRBV2 and TRBJ2-6; the match to TRBD2 covers 8 bases. CDR1 is SNHLY, CDR2 FYNNEI, per germline. The CDR3 length is 17 residues. The V segment lost 4 bases and the J segment 0 bases; nucleotides outside the gene matches: 5. The CDR3 DNA reads as TGTGCCAGCAGTGGACCCCGGGAGGGCTCTGGGGCCAACGTCCTGACTTTC. Its protein is CASSGPREGSGANVLTF.

This CDR3 reads CASMGSGQGAYEQYF. In DNA, the CDR3 is TGTGCCAGCATGGGATCGGGACAGGGGGCCTACGAGCAGTACTTC. The chain recombines TRBV28 with TRBJ2-7, with 11 bases aligning to TRBD1. This CDR3 has 15 amino acids. The V gene end was trimmed by 7 bases and the J gene end by 2 bases; junction bases not matched to a gene: 7. Germline V gene data show CDR1 as MDHEN and CDR2 as SYDVKM.

The J gene is TRBJ1-2, the V gene TRBV6-5; 7 bases line up with TRBD1. Germline V gene sequence: CDR1 MNHEY, CDR2 SVGAGI. CDR3 length: 13 residues. V gave up 8 bases and J gave up 7 bases; unmatched junction bases: 10. The CDR3 protein is CASRRQGFVGYTF. The CDR3 DNA sequence: TGTGCCAGCCGCAGACAGGGCTTTGTTGGCTACACCTTC.

This rearrangement joins TRBV27 to TRBJ1-3; D might be TRBD1 (6 bases). V dropped 6 bases and J dropped 4 bases, with 10 bases sitting between them. Germline V gives CDR1 MNHEY, CDR2 SMNVEV (reference sequence). The CDR3 consists of 13 residues. CDR3 in DNA: TGTGCCAGCAGCTCGACAGGAGGAAACACCATATATTTT. Protein product: CASSSTGGNTIYF.

The J gene is TRBJ2-1, the V gene TRBV29-1, with D hard to call. CDR3 length equals 12 residues. With 6 bases removed from V and 7 bases from J, the gap between germline ends came to 13 bases. The germline gives CDR1 SQVTM, CDR2 ANQGSEA. The CDR3 DNA is TGCAGCGTACTATGGCTGCGGAATGAGCAGTTCTTC. Translated: CSVLWLRNEQFF.

The chain recombines TRBV7-9 with TRBJ2-4, with D possibly matching TRBD2 (6 bases). This CDR3 comprises 13 residues. The ends were cut back, 3 bases at V and 8 bases at J, with 11 bases in the middle. From germline, CDR1 is SEHNR and CDR2 FQNEAQ (reference sequence). CDR3 residues: CASSFVGGDIQYF. DNA for the CDR3: TGTGCCAGCAGCTTTGTGGGGGGAGACATTCAGTACTTC.

The chain joins TRBV5-6 to TRBJ2-5, with 11 bases identical to TRBD1. This CDR3 has 15 residues. From germline, CDR1 is SGHDT and CDR2 YYEEEE. V was clipped by 4 bases and J by 4 bases; unmatched bases: 6. Here the CDR3 reads CASSTGQGAGETQYF. In DNA form, the CDR3 reads TGTGCCAGCAGCACTGGACAGGGGGCGGGAGAGACCCAGTACTTC.

This clone appeared a single time. The genes are TRBV18 and TRBJ1-1, with unresolved D. The germline gives CDR1 KGHSH, CDR2 LQKENI. CDR3 size: 14 residues. Between the trimmed V and J ends, which lost 3 bases and 1 base, there was a span of 9 bases. CDR3 sequence (DNA): TGTGCCAGCTCACCCAACAGCCAGAACACTGAAGCTTTCTTT. Amino acid sequence: CASSPNSQNTEAFF.

This clone came up a few times. This rearrangement joins TRBV5-8 to TRBJ1-2; no definite D call. This CDR3 is 15 amino acids long. Trimming cost V 0 bases and J 2 bases, with 11 bases left between them. Germline loops: CDR1 SGHTS, CDR2 YDEGEE. DNA of the CDR3: TGTGCCAGCAGCTTGGTAATTGGCAGGAACTATGGCTACACCTTC. Translation gives CASSLVIGRNYGYTF.

The sample holds a few counts of this clone. This sequence joins TRBV2 and TRBJ2-3, with 9 bases fitting TRBD2. This CDR3 is 13 amino acids long. The V and J ends lost 7 bases and 6 bases, in that order; junction bases with no gene match: 5. Germline CDR1 and CDR2: SNHLY and FYNNEI. The CDR3 DNA sequence: TGTGCCAGCACCGCTAGCGGGGAGGATACGCAGTATTTT. This codes for CASTASGEDTQYF.

V gene TRBV5-4 combines with J gene TRBJ1-1; D may be TRBD1 (5 bases). The CDR3 length is 16 residues. Trimming cost V 4 bases and J 1 base, with 17 bases left between them. Germline values: CDR1 SGHNT, CDR2 YYREEE (reference sequence). The CDR3, as DNA: TGTGCCAGCAGCATCCCGCGGGGCGAGACGAACACTGAAGCTTTCTTT. This sequence encodes CASSIPRGETNTEAFF.

V gene TRBV2 combines with J gene TRBJ1-2, with unresolved D. The CDR3 has 12 amino acids. Deletions cut 6 bases from V and 8 bases from J, with 13 bases between. Germline V CDR1 and CDR2: SNHLY, FYNNEI. Here the CDR3 reads CASSFDISGYTF. CDR3 in DNA: TGTGCCAGCAGCTTTGACATATCAGGCTACACCTTC.

There are a few counts of this clone. The rearrangement joins TRBV10-3 to TRBJ2-3; TRBD2 agrees at 10 bases. The V gene end was trimmed by 6 bases and the J gene end by 5 bases; junction bases not matched to a gene: 11. CDR3 length equals 16 residues. Germline assignment: CDR1 ENHRY and CDR2 SYGVKD. CDR3 DNA sequence: TGTGCCATCAGCGTGGGGGTAGCGGGAGGTGTAGATACGCAGTATTTT. This codes for CAISVGVAGGVDTQYF.

This chain joins TRBV5-1 and TRBJ1-1; D unresolved. CDR1 SGHRS and CDR2 YFSETQ come from the germline V gene. Trimming left V 1 base short and J 1 base short, with 8 bases between. This CDR3 is built from 14 residues. The CDR3 is CASSLSPGNTEAFF. The DNA of the CDR3 is TGCGCCAGCAGCTTGTCCCCCGGGAACACTGAAGCTTTCTTT.

The chain employs TRBV15 and TRBJ2-1, with 14 bases lining up with TRBD2. The CDR3 extends over 14 amino acids. Trimming cost V 4 bases and J 9 bases; bases outside gene matches: 2. Germline CDR1 reads LNHNV; CDR2 reads YYDKDF (reference sequence). The CDR3 nucleotides are TGTGCCACCAGCACCGGACTAGCGGGAGGTGAGCAGTTCTTC. Amino acids: CATSTGLAGGEQFF. Looking up the rest from reference TRBV15 and TRBJ2-1 gives the full variable domain: DAMVIQNPRYQVTQFGKPVTLSCSQTLNHNVMYWYQQKSSQAPKLLFHYYDKDFNNEADTPDNFQSRRPNTSFCFLDIRSPGLGDTAMYLCATSTGLAGGEQFFGPGTRLTVL.

The chain has TRBV7-6 and TRBJ2-3; D is possibly TRBD2 (5 bases). V was pared by 1 base and J by 1 base, with 12 bases between. CDR3 length: 16 residues. Germline values: CDR1 SGHVS, CDR2 FNYEAQ. DNA for the CDR3: TGTGCCAGCAGCTTAGTAGTGGGAGCCGGCACAGATACGCAGTATTTT. Translating gives CASSLVVGAGTDTQYF.

The V gene is TRBV18, the J gene TRBJ1-6; D is perhaps TRBD1 (6 bases). CDR3 length: 15 amino acids. Germline values: CDR1 KGHSH, CDR2 LQKENI. Deletions cut 0 bases from V and 7 bases from J, with 10 bases between. This CDR3 reads CASSPPDGQNSPLHF. The CDR3 DNA sequence: TGTGCCAGCTCACCACCAGACGGACAGAATTCACCCCTCCACTTT.

The chain joins TRBV5-5 to TRBJ1-2; tentative D call: TRBD1 (6 bases). The CDR3 contains 12 residues. Germline V CDR1 and CDR2: SGHKS, YYEKEE (reference sequence). V lost 5 bases, J lost 5 bases, and 10 bases lay in between. The CDR3 spells CASSGTTYGYTF. The CDR3 bases are TGTGCCAGCAGTGGGACAACATATGGCTACACCTTC.

The V gene is TRBV7-9, the J gene TRBJ2-3; D perhaps matches TRBD2 (6 bases). V was cut by 6 bases and J by 3 bases, with 13 bases left in between. CDR1 and CDR2 from the germline V gene are SEHNR and FQNEAQ (reference sequence). The CDR3 has 14 residues. The CDR3 loop reads CASREGGSTDTQYF. The DNA for the CDR3 is TGTGCCAGCAGGGAGGGTGGGTCGACAGATACGCAGTATTTT.

The chain carries TRBV10-3 and TRBJ1-1, with 8 bases identical to TRBD1. Trimming cost V 10 bases and J 0 bases; bases outside gene matches: 4. Germline loops: CDR1 ENHRY, CDR2 SYGVKD. The CDR3 is 13 amino acids. The CDR3 here is CASGGQVNTEAFF. In DNA form, the CDR3 reads TGTGCCAGCGGGGGACAGGTGAACACTGAAGCTTTCTTT.